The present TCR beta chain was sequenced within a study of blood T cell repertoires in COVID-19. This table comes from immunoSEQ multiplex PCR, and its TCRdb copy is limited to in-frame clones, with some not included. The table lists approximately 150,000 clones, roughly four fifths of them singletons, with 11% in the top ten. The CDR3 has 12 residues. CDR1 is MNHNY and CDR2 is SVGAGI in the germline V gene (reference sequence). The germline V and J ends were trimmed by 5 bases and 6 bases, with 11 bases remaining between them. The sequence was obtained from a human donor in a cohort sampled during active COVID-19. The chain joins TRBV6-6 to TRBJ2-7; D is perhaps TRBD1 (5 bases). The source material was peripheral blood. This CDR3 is CASSPQDVEQYF. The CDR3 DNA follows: TGTGCCAGCAGTCCACAGGACGTCGAGCAGTACTTC.